This TCR beta chain was sequenced in a study of T-cell memory formation after mild COVID-19. Points from the study as a whole: CD4+ contracting clones lay mainly in CM and EM, CD8+ ones in EMRA. In second-wave clones peaking day 37, SARS-CoV-2 specificity remained unconfirmed. CD4+ bias marked clones expanding day 15 to 37, unlike balanced contracting clones.

It was 5'RACE with constant-segment primers that produced the TCR alpha and TCR beta cDNA libraries, which carried sample barcodes and UMIs. A single record per CDR3 protein comes from TCRdb applying MiXCR to the 5' RACE reads. The repertoire holds hundreds of thousands of distinct CDR3 sequences, with approximately 15% as singletons. Details on this clonotype: Its antigen is currently unknown.

CDR1 KGHDR and CDR2 SFDVKD come from the germline V gene. This CDR3 region has 16 residues. V shed 0 bases and J shed 0 bases, with 9 bases lying between them. The chain couples TRBV24-1 to TRBJ2-3; a weak D match, TRBD2 (5 bases). The source is an adult woman who had mild COVID-19 (a few samples of this study predate the infection). Cell type and time point are not known. Specimen: PBMCs or a T cell subset sorted from them (not recorded which). CDR3 DNA: TGTGCCACCAGTGATTTGGCGGGCCCCAGCACAGATACGCAGTATTTT. It is translated as CATSDLAGPSTDTQYF.